These 3 T cell receptor beta chains were sequenced from one sample in a study of CD8+ T cells in alopecia areata. As the sequencing template, cDNA was produced by extracting RNA and reverse transcribing it. The protocol was immunoSEQ multiplex PCR, while the TCRdb copy is restricted to in-frame clones and leaves out a portion. The sample shows around 170,000 clones, 51% of them seen only once. The sample's treatment: oral pan-JAK inhibitor, 5-10 mg twice daily. Material: CD8+ T cells sorted from blood, obtained at approximately week 52, from a patient treated with tofacitinib. The receptors here all came from a human donor with alopecia areata.

V and J are TRBV5-1 and TRBJ2-5; no definite D call. Germline V CDR1 and CDR2: SGHRS, YFSETQ. Trimming pared 0 bases from V and 1 base from J, leaving 10 bases between. The CDR3 spans 15 residues. The CDR3 coding sequence is TGCGCCAGCAGCTTGGTATTGGCGATCCAAGAGACCCAGTACTTC. This gives the protein CASSLVLAIQETQYF.

The rearrangement joins TRBV27 to TRBJ1-1; no clear D gene. The V end lost 2 bases, the J end lost 0 bases, and 13 bases lay between the germline ends. Germline CDR1 and CDR2: MNHEY and SMNVEV (reference sequence). The CDR3 runs to 16 residues. The CDR3 sequence is CASSLSSPSLNTEAFF. The CDR3 bases are TGTGCCAGCAGTTTAAGTAGTCCGAGTTTGAACACTGAAGCTTTCTTT.

The chain uses TRBV5-6 and TRBJ2-7; TRBD1 might be the D (6 bases). The CDR3 is made up of 13 amino acids. Trimming stripped 1 base from V and 2 bases from J, with 7 bases between. Looked up from germline, CDR1 is SGHDT and CDR2 is YYEEEE. The CDR3 protein is CASSLTGPYEQYF. The CDR3 DNA reads TGTGCCAGCAGCTTGACAGGGCCCTACGAGCAGTACTTC. The whole variable domain, filled in from reference TRBV5-6 and TRBJ2-7, reads DAGVTQSPTHLIKTRGQQVTLRCSPKSGHDTVSWYQQALGQGPQFIFQYYEEEERQRGNFPDRFSGHQFPNYSSELNVNALLLGDSALYLCASSLTGPYEQYFGPGTRLTVT.